This T cell receptor (beta chain) is drawn from a study of blood T cell repertoires in COVID-19. Study background: Researchers got acute and convalescent COVID-19 samples from the United States, Italy and Spain. Nucleic acid was either cDNA or gDNA, and it came from T cells, B-cell-depleted T cells, or PBMCs.

Authors' methods: Researchers report that nucleated cell counts were estimated from reference gene primer amplification. Only in-frame clones appear in the TCRdb table, and some are missing; sequencing was by immunoSEQ multiplex PCR. Clone size and the V and J calls come from that table; the DNA yielded D and trimming. The data show more than 95,000 clones, with approximately 89% seen just once and approximately 17% held by the top ten. The receptor was derived from a woman of 80 years or more in a cohort sampled during active COVID-19. The sample was peripheral blood.

CDR3 sequence: CAISVGGEANQPQHF. As DNA, the CDR3 is TGTGCCATCAGTGTGGGGGGGGAGGCAAATCAGCCCCAGCATTTT. The V call is TRBV10-3, the J call TRBJ1-5; weak D call: TRBD1 (5 bases). CDR1 ENHRY and CDR2 SYGVKD come from the germline V gene. The CDR3 spans 15 residues. Trimming took 4 bases from V and 4 from J, leaving 14 bases between them.